These T cell receptor beta chains were read from a single sample in a study of Graves' ophthalmopathy and Graves' hyperthyroidism. Using its own MiXCR run on the multiplex PCR reads, TCRdb lists one record per CDR3 protein. Of 350,000 to 400,000 distinct CDR3 sequences in the sample, approximately 15% were seen once. The source material was peripheral blood. The receptors derive from a woman aged 18-29 years with stable Graves' hyperthyroidism. Both conserved end residues are part of each CDR3. The D gene is left open where the match is weak. Clone size is shown for a subset of rows, as once, few, many or a class of expanded clone.

J: TRBJ2-2
V: TRBV7-2
D: -
size: many
DNA: TGTGCCAGCAGCTTAGGGCGGACAGCAAACACCGGGGAGCTGTTTTTT
CDR3: CASSLGRTANTGELFF

J: TRBJ2-7
V: TRBV4-1
D: -
size: -
DNA: TGCGCCAGCAGCCAGGTAGCCCTGCCGGCTGGTGAGCAGTACTTC
CDR3: CASSQVALPAGEQYF

J: TRBJ1-1
V: TRBV11-2
D: -
size: many
DNA: TGTGCCAGCAGCTCGCGCGGGCCAACAAACACTGAAGCTTTCTTT
CDR3: CASSSRGPTNTEAFF

J: TRBJ2-5
V: TRBV24-1
D: -
size: -
DNA: TGTGCCACCAGTGGCCCGCGGGAGACCCAGTACTTC
CDR3: CATSGPRETQYF

J: TRBJ1-2
V: TRBV3-1
D: TRBD1
size: many
DNA: TGTGCCAGCAGCCAATCCCGGACAGGGGGCTACACCTTC
CDR3: CASSQSRTGGYTF

J: TRBJ1-5
V: TRBV5-4
D: -
size: -
DNA: TGTGCCAGCAGCTTGACGATCTCTCGCGCGAATAGCAATCAGCCCCAGCATTTT
CDR3: CASSLTISRANSNQPQHF

J: TRBJ2-5
V: TRBV11-2
D: -
size: many
DNA: TGTGCCAGCAGCTCCCCTACGGGAGAGACCCAGTACTTC
CDR3: CASSSPTGETQYF

J: TRBJ1-2
V: TRBV29-1
D: -
size: few
DNA: TGCAGCGCAAGAGAAAGGGGCGACTATGGCTACACCTTC
CDR3: CSARERGDYGYTF

J: TRBJ2-1
V: TRBV4-1
D: -
size: few
DNA: TGCGCCAGCAGCCAAATGAGGGGGGGCCGCGATGAGCAGTTCTTC
CDR3: CASSQMRGGRDEQFF

J: TRBJ2-7
V: TRBV20-1
D: -
size: many
DNA: TGCAGTGCTAGGGGAGCCGGGACAAACAACTACGAGCAGTACTTC
CDR3: CSARGAGTNNYEQYF

J: TRBJ2-4
V: TRBV2
D: -
size: many
DNA: TGTGCCAGCAGTCGGGACCAAAACATTAAGTACTTC
CDR3: CASSRDQNIKYF

J: TRBJ1-2
V: TRBV6-2/TRBV6-3
D: -
size: many
DNA: TGTGCCAGCAGTTCGTCCCGGTTTGGCTACACCTTC
CDR3: CASSSSRFGYTF

J: TRBJ1-1
V: TRBV6-6
D: -
size: many
DNA: TGTGCCAGCAGTTACTCGATCCCACGGAGAGGGGGAGGAAGGGCGAGAGGCACTGAAGCTTTCTTT
CDR3: CASSYSIPRRGGGRARGTEAFF

J: TRBJ1-1
V: TRBV11-3
D: -
size: -
DNA: TGTGCCAGCAGCTTAGGGACCACGACTGAAGCTTTCTTT
CDR3: CASSLGTTTEAFF

J: TRBJ1-2
V: TRBV11-2
D: TRBD1
size: few
DNA: TGTGCCAGCAGCTTAGGAAGTAGAGGGGGCTCCTATGGCTACACCTTC
CDR3: CASSLGSRGGSYGYTF

J: TRBJ2-7
V: TRBV30
D: -
size: -
DNA: TGTGCCTGGAGCAGAGCCTACGAGCAGTACTTC
CDR3: CAWSRAYEQYF

J: TRBJ1-5
V: TRBV7-8
D: -
size: once
DNA: TGTGCCAGCAGCCCTAGACTGGGCAATCAGCCCCAGCATTTT
CDR3: CASSPRLGNQPQHF

J: TRBJ2-5
V: TRBV11-2
D: -
size: many
DNA: TGTGCCAGCAGCTCCCGAGGGGCCAGGGAAGGGCTAAAAGAGACCCAGTACTTC
CDR3: CASSSRGAREGLKETQYF

J: TRBJ1-6
V: TRBV19
D: -
size: few
DNA: TGTGCCAGTAGTATCGGCGGGGCGAGGGGTTCACCCCTCCACTTT
CDR3: CASSIGGARGSPLHF

J: TRBJ2-7
V: TRBV11-2
D: -
size: few
DNA: TGTGCCAGCGCTAACTACGAGCAGTACTTC
CDR3: CASANYEQYF

J: TRBJ2-5
V: TRBV7-3
D: TRBD2
size: many
DNA: TGTGCCAGCAGCTTAACGGGACTAGCGAACCTACGTGAGAAGGCCCAGTACTTC
CDR3: CASSLTGLANLREKAQYF

J: TRBJ2-4
V: TRBV20-1
D: -
size: many
DNA: TGCAGTGCTACCCCGGAATGGCGCGAAGCCAAAAACATTCAGTACTTC
CDR3: CSATPEWREAKNIQYF

J: TRBJ2-7
V: TRBV6-1
D: -
size: many
DNA: TGTGCCAGCAGTCCCCGACTAGGGTCGGCCTACGAGCAGTACTTC
CDR3: CASSPRLGSAYEQYF

J: TRBJ1-5
V: TRBV24-1
D: -
size: -
DNA: TGTGCCACCAGTGATGCCGCGGGGCCCCAGCATTTT
CDR3: CATSDAAGPQHF

J: TRBJ2-7
V: TRBV20-1
D: TRBD2
size: many
DNA: TGCAGTGCTAGAGATCCCGGGACTAGCGGGGAGGTCGAGCAGTACTTC
CDR3: CSARDPGTSGEVEQYF

J: TRBJ2-5
V: TRBV20-1
D: TRBD2
size: many
DNA: TGCAGTGCTATGCGGGGGGGGCTTATAGAGACCCAGTACTTC
CDR3: CSAMRGGLIETQYF

J: TRBJ1-2
V: TRBV6-1
D: -
size: many
DNA: TGTGCCACCACTCAGAACAGCTATGGCTACACCTTC
CDR3: CATTQNSYGYTF

J: TRBJ1-2
V: TRBV18
D: -
size: -
DNA: TGTGCCAGCTCACCAACGAGAGATACCTATGGCTACACCTTC
CDR3: CASSPTRDTYGYTF

J: TRBJ2-7
V: TRBV7-2
D: -
size: many
DNA: TGTGCCAGCAGCTTACCTACCTACGAGCAGTACTTC
CDR3: CASSLPTYEQYF